This is a list of T cell receptor beta chains from one sample in a study of blood T cells in healthy people across ages. TCRdb fed the 5' RACE reads into MiXCR, producing one record per CDR3 protein. The data show 1,100,000 or so distinct CDR3 sequences, over 35% seen once. Sequencing used blood. Every receptor here comes from a woman aged 60-75 years in good health. CDR3s include the opening cysteine and the closing phenylalanine or tryptophan. The order of the fields is J gene, clone size, D gene, V gene, CDR3 DNA, CDR3 protein. D genes are given only for firm matches. Clone size is stated in some rows and not others, as once, few, many or a class when expanded.

J gene: TRBJ2-5; clone size: few; D gene: .; V gene: TRBV28; CDR3 DNA: TGTGCCAGCACCCTAACCCCTCAAGGGACCCAGTACTTC; CDR3 protein: CASTLTPQGTQYF
J gene: TRBJ2-3; clone size: many; D gene: .; V gene: TRBV6-2/TRBV6-3; CDR3 DNA: TGTGCCAGCAGCCGTAGCGGACCCACAGATACGCAGTATTTT; CDR3 protein: CASSRSGPTDTQYF
J gene: TRBJ2-7; clone size: .; D gene: .; V gene: TRBV15; CDR3 DNA: TGTGCCACCAGCAGAGACGCGGGACTTTCCAATGAGCAGTACTTC; CDR3 protein: CATSRDAGLSNEQYF
J gene: TRBJ2-7; clone size: .; D gene: TRBD1; V gene: TRBV15; CDR3 DNA: TGTGCCACCAGCGACCAGGGGGCTTCCTACGAGCAGTACTTC; CDR3 protein: CATSDQGASYEQYF
J gene: TRBJ2-1; clone size: .; D gene: .; V gene: TRBV20-1; CDR3 DNA: TGCAGTGCTAGAGATACCCGGAGGGGGGGCGAGCAGTTCTTC; CDR3 protein: CSARDTRRGGEQFF
J gene: TRBJ2-4; clone size: .; D gene: .; V gene: TRBV29-1; CDR3 DNA: TGCAGCGCTAGAGACAGGGAGGCAGGCAAAAACATTCAGTACTTC; CDR3 protein: CSARDREAGKNIQYF
J gene: TRBJ1-4; clone size: .; D gene: .; V gene: TRBV2; CDR3 DNA: TGTGCCAGCAGTAACAATGAAAAACTGTTTTTT; CDR3 protein: CASSNNEKLFF
J gene: TRBJ2-7; clone size: few; D gene: .; V gene: TRBV20-1; CDR3 DNA: TGCAGTGCTCTGAACTTGGTTTACCCCTACGAGCAGTACTTC; CDR3 protein: CSALNLVYPYEQYF
J gene: TRBJ1-5; clone size: .; D gene: .; V gene: TRBV29-1; CDR3 DNA: TGCAGCGTTGAAGGAGGTCTCAATCAGCCCCAGCATTTT; CDR3 protein: CSVEGGLNQPQHF
J gene: TRBJ2-1; clone size: .; D gene: TRBD1; V gene: TRBV20-1; CDR3 DNA: TGCAGTGCCAAACAAATAAACTTAGGGACAGGGGAAATCAATGAGCAGTTCTTC; CDR3 protein: CSAKQINLGTGEINEQFF
J gene: TRBJ2-7; clone size: .; D gene: .; V gene: TRBV19; CDR3 DNA: TGTGCCAGTAGTACAGGGGTCAACTCCTACGAGCAGTACTTC; CDR3 protein: CASSTGVNSYEQYF
J gene: TRBJ2-1; clone size: .; D gene: .; V gene: TRBV2; CDR3 DNA: TGTGCCAGCAGGCTACACGGCAATGAGCAGTTCTTC; CDR3 protein: CASRLHGNEQFF
J gene: TRBJ2-2; clone size: .; D gene: TRBD1; V gene: TRBV7-9; CDR3 DNA: TGTGCCAGCACCGGGACAGGGGTCGGTAACACCGGGGAGCTGTTTTTT; CDR3 protein: CASTGTGVGNTGELFF
J gene: TRBJ2-7; clone size: .; D gene: TRBD2; V gene: TRBV27; CDR3 DNA: TGTGCCAGCAGACTGCGGACTAGCGATCCCCTCATCGACGAGCAGTACTTC; CDR3 protein: CASRLRTSDPLIDEQYF
J gene: TRBJ2-3; clone size: .; D gene: TRBD1; V gene: TRBV27; CDR3 DNA: TGTGCCAGCAGTTCCGGGACAGGGCTTAAGGATACGCAGTATTTT; CDR3 protein: CASSSGTGLKDTQYF
J gene: TRBJ2-1; clone size: .; D gene: TRBD2; V gene: TRBV12-3/TRBV12-4; CDR3 DNA: TGTGCCAGCAGGACCGGGACTAGCCCCCTCAATGAGCAGTTCTTC; CDR3 protein: CASRTGTSPLNEQFF
J gene: TRBJ1-1; clone size: once; D gene: TRBD1; V gene: TRBV9; CDR3 DNA: TGTGCCAGCAGCGCGCGAATTGGACAGGGTCACACTGAAGCTTTCTTT; CDR3 protein: CASSARIGQGHTEAFF
J gene: TRBJ2-2; clone size: few; D gene: .; V gene: TRBV6-2/TRBV6-3; CDR3 DNA: TGTGCCAGCAGTTACTGGGGGAGAGCGAACACCGGGGAGCTGTTTTTT; CDR3 protein: CASSYWGRANTGELFF
J gene: TRBJ2-1; clone size: .; D gene: TRBD1; V gene: TRBV10-3; CDR3 DNA: TGTGCCATCGAAGCCGGGACAGGAGACAATGAGCAGTTCTTC; CDR3 protein: CAIEAGTGDNEQFF
J gene: TRBJ2-3; clone size: .; D gene: .; V gene: TRBV11-2; CDR3 DNA: TGTGCCAGCAGCTTAGCGGTTGGGCTAAACACAGATACGCAGTATTTT; CDR3 protein: CASSLAVGLNTDTQYF
J gene: TRBJ2-1; clone size: .; D gene: TRBD2; V gene: TRBV13; CDR3 DNA: TGTGCCAGCAGCCTCCGCACCCTAGCGGCCTACAATGAGCAGTTCTTC; CDR3 protein: CASSLRTLAAYNEQFF
J gene: TRBJ2-5; clone size: many; D gene: TRBD1; V gene: TRBV7-2; CDR3 DNA: TGTGCCAGCAGCTTGACAGGGCAGCGGACCCAGTACTTC; CDR3 protein: CASSLTGQRTQYF
J gene: TRBJ1-2; clone size: .; D gene: TRBD1; V gene: TRBV6-5; CDR3 DNA: TGTGCCAGCAGTTACCTCGGACAGGGGGCTGGCTACACCTTC; CDR3 protein: CASSYLGQGAGYTF
J gene: TRBJ2-7; clone size: once; D gene: .; V gene: TRBV28; CDR3 DNA: TGTGCCAGCAGTTTAACCGGGCTCGGTGACGAGCAGTACTTC; CDR3 protein: CASSLTGLGDEQYF
J gene: TRBJ1-2; clone size: .; D gene: .; V gene: TRBV7-9; CDR3 DNA: TGTGCCAGCAGCTTAGACCTGGGCAGCTATGGCTACACCTTC; CDR3 protein: CASSLDLGSYGYTF
J gene: TRBJ2-1; clone size: .; D gene: TRBD1; V gene: TRBV27; CDR3 DNA: TGTGCCAGCAGAACCACAGGGGGCAATGAGCAGTTCTTC; CDR3 protein: CASRTTGGNEQFF
J gene: TRBJ2-1; clone size: once; D gene: .; V gene: TRBV9; CDR3 DNA: TGTGCCAGCAGCGTATTTTCCAGCCCAAGCTCCTACAATGAGCAGTTCTTC; CDR3 protein: CASSVFSSPSSYNEQFF